This T cell receptor (beta chain) was recovered during a study of cytomegalovirus exposure and HLA in healthy donors (dated by TCRdb to the late 2010s). For the wider study: In an earlier analysis of 587 of the donors, about 270 Gb of sequence data and 95 million to 130 million unique TCR beta sequences from 180 million or so T cells were reported. A later genetic analysis used genome-wide SNP genotypes for about 65% of the roughly 670 donors, treating that subset as a discovery cohort. An early release covering roughly 600 HLA-typed donors comprised about 300 gigabases of sequencing data and approximately 85 million unique TCR sequences. In addition to the first cohort of approximately 650 subjects, a separate validation cohort of some 120 different subjects was used. On average, roughly 250,000 unique TCR beta nucleotide sequences were sequenced per donor among 300 to 500 genotyped donors of the cohort, with roughly 18% of those sequences being non-productive. The study aimed to test whether signatures of past pathogen exposure could be identified by cataloging public T cell receptors. Of the 300 to 450 genotyped donors, roughly 80% fell in the genetic ancestry cluster associated with self-reported Caucasian donors. Using immunosequencing, the study profiled T cell repertoires from around 680 subjects and related those repertoires to cytomegalovirus serostatus. Because of strong linkage in the cohort, 5 or 6 DR-DQ haplotypes were treated as single units for association and clustering. An earlier analysis of roughly 580 of the donors used high-throughput TCR beta sequencing to judge whether each TCR beta V gene segment behaved as functional or pseudogenic. Donor age, sex, ethnicity and CMV serostatus were compiled alongside the repertoire data. All discovery cohort repertoires had been generated using a single sequencing platform. Typing coverage varied by locus: about 629-640 donors for A, B, C, DRB1 and DQB1; about 520 for DQA1; more than 600 for DPA1; approximately 490 for DPB1. The study combined high-throughput TCR immunosequencing, statistical association of individual TCRs with disease status, and machine learning to predict cytomegalovirus infection status. A later analysis re-examined previously published TCR beta repertoires from about 700 donors and added high-resolution HLA genotyping to investigate patterns of TCR occurrence. The later analysis used no new phenotypic data to find candidate immune exposures, relying instead on TCR beta sequences and their occurrence across donors. HLA typing included class I and class II loci at four-digit resolution. Overall study outcomes, separate from this receptor: Across donors, most TCR sequences were observed very rarely, whereas some public TCRs were present in many individuals. This cohort had only TCR beta chains sequenced, and the lack of alpha or paired-chain data limited which features could be detected. According to a later analysis, TCR association rates differed among HLA loci, with DRB1 alleles showing the most associated TCRs and HLA-C alleles showing the fewest. Presence/absence analyses assumed roughly uniform sequencing depth across donors, an assumption that may not hold. The authors suggested that the approach could potentially be extended to other disease states and immunological phenotypes. According to a later analysis, most CMV-associated TCR beta chains appeared to be HLA-restricted, and the HLA associations seemed to be driven largely by CMV exposure. Compared with equally common non-associated chains, HLA-associated TCR beta chains in a later analysis were more clonally expanded and had lower generation probabilities. When HLA alleles, especially DR and DQ, strongly co-occurred, TCR associations were difficult to assign to individual alleles. A group of highly shared sequence variants was considered likely to be a technical artifact of the sequencing pipeline. In the study, approximately 160 TCR beta chains were listed as associated with cytomegalovirus. Some IMGT-functional V segments, including TRBV6-2 and TRBV6-3, could not be distinguished by the 87-base-pair reads and were therefore excluded. A later genetic analysis reported fewer N-insertions in productive TCRs among donors in an Asian-associated ancestry cluster than the roughly 700-donor mean. Because some donors lacked HLA typing at each locus, the association tests relied only on the typed subset. An association between a missense DCLRE1C variant and V-gene and J-gene trimming of TCR beta chains was found in a later genetic analysis and replicated in an independent cohort. Broadly in line with IMGT annotations, most TCR beta V segments showed up in productive rearrangements about 90% or about 30% of the time in an earlier analysis of several hundred of the donors. In vitro tests confirmed that a few of the cytomegalovirus-associated TCR beta chains recognize cytomegalovirus antigens. Because counts were too low, seventeen rarely observed V segments, including chromosome 9 orphons, were left out of the earlier analysis of approximately 500 of the donors. Correlated functional status among segregating V segments might reflect linkage disequilibrium, but an unknown experimental factor could not be ruled out. The classifier was reported to diagnose cytomegalovirus status with high specificity and sensitivity in both the original cohort and the validation cohort. A further reported finding was that TCR beta sequences accurately predicted the HLA-A and HLA-B alleles for most subjects in the first cohort. In a later analysis, several top co-occurrence clusters were reported to appear linked to parvovirus B19, influenza, CMV and Epstein-Barr virus. In a later analysis, around 17,000 TCR beta sequences were associated with specific HLA alleles at a false discovery rate of 0.05. For the cohort, immune exposure information was limited to CMV serostatus.

Libraries were built with the immunoSEQ multiplex PCR assay. A mixture of 60 forward primers for TCR Vbeta segments and 13 reverse primers for TCR Jbeta segments was used in the multiplex PCR. Amplification of the CDR3 region of rearranged TCR beta genes was performed with a multiplex PCR assay on genomic DNA. On the Illumina HiSeq System, the amplified TCR beta libraries were sequenced as 87-base-pair reads. As for how the authors treated the data: A later analysis counted some 74 million unique TCR beta chains across the 666 repertoires, and 9.5 million to 11 million of these chains were shared by at least two donors. Raw reads were error-corrected and collapsed into unique sequences with a nearest-neighbor algorithm that merged closely related sequences to remove PCR and sequencing errors. CDR3 sequences were aligned to IMGT reference sequences to assign V, D and J gene segments. For a sequence to be retained, a match of at least six nucleotides was required to both a V gene segment and a J gene segment. A rearrangement counted as productive if the CDR3 had no stop codons and remained in frame with V and J, and every other rearrangement counted as non-productive. CDR3 was defined according to IMGT convention as the region running from the second conserved V-encoded cysteine to the conserved J-encoded phenylalanine. In an earlier analysis of 550 to 650 of the donors, sequences lacking an unambiguous match to a single V gene segment were excluded. In an earlier analysis of approximately 500 of the donors, a V segment was called functional when productive rearrangements were above 56.7%, and segregating when the standard deviation between donors exceeded 5%. A statistical classification framework was developed to diagnose cytomegalovirus status using the catalog of TCR beta chain sequences. V and J gene assignment, in a later analysis, came from comparing TCR nucleotide sequences with IMGT/GENE-DB human TR gene sequences. A later analysis assigned CDR3 sequences and most-parsimonious VDJ recombination scenarios with the TCRdist pipeline. A later analysis defined each TCR beta chain by its CDR3 amino acid sequence plus V-gene family, and excluded reads lacking a unique V-gene family. To address suspected cross-contamination and a sequencing artifact, a later analysis removed roughly 640 highly shared, low-generation-probability nucleotide sequences. For each public chain, a later analysis derived a clonal expansion index from normalized ranks of inferred template counts within each repertoire. In a later analysis, generation probabilities were computed with a VDJ recombination model fitted to out-of-frame rearrangements, and the resulting probabilities were checked against IGoR. In a later analysis, TCR-TCR, TCR-HLA and TCR-CMV co-occurrence was scored with hypergeometric tests, and a repertoire-size bias correction was applied to TCR pairs. In a later analysis, false discovery rates were estimated by permuting HLA or CMV assignments 20 times. In a later analysis, co-occurring TCRs were grouped with DBSCAN, and TCRdist sequence similarity was added when clustering was performed within HLA-allele-positive subsets. Repertoires with fewer than 30,000 or more than 120,000 public chains were left out of co-occurrence clustering, as were about 5 repertoires with anomalous nucleotide sharing. TCRdb carries this immuneACCESS record with in-frame sequences only. Its versions omit some clonotypes, under half of them owing to an unresolved V gene in the studies checked, with the rest unexplained. That table supplies the V and J calls and clone size; D and trimming were determined from the DNA. The sample table lists nearly 80,000 clones, 79% of them with a count of one. The ten biggest clones cover around 21% of the sample.

In total, 666 healthy bone marrow donors made up the cohort. At the time of sampling, all cohort members were nominally healthy, though unrecorded immune exposures were likely present. The donor tested CMV seropositive and was one of the 289 seropositive cohort members. Each donor provided a peripheral blood sample, and peripheral blood mononuclear cells were used for TCR beta sequencing. The Qiagen DNeasy Blood Extraction Kit was used to extract genomic DNA from the blood cell samples. A word on this clone: Its antigen remains undetermined. Per-base quality was not reported, and no clone a single base away is much larger than it.

Spanning cysteine to phenylalanine, the CDR3 consists of 14 amino acids. The entry retains the CDR3 DNA only, 42 bases that are in frame from base 1. Trimming at the junction amounts to 0 bases on V and 6 bases on J, and the germline ends lie 12 bases apart. CDR1 and CDR2 are drawn from the germline V gene (reference sequence): SGHKS, YYEKEE. This sequence uses TRBV5-5 and TRBJ1-2, with the D segment identity uncertain. This TCR derives from a woman in her 40s in good health and CMV-seropositive. Source material: PBMCs. CDR3 loop: CASSLGTGSHGYTF. The sequenced DNA: TGTGCCAGCAGCTTGGGTACGGGATCACATGGCTACACCTTC.